This T cell receptor (beta chain) came from a study of monozygotic twins with inflammatory bowel disease. TCRdb re-called the 5' RACE reads; every CDR3 protein appears as one record, without DNA. The clone table shows fewer than 450,000 distinct CDR3 sequences, with the ten largest holding around 2.6%. Germline CDR1 and CDR2: DFQATT and SNEGSKA (reference sequence). The CDR3 has 11 residues. Specimen: blood. The rearrangement links TRBV20-1 to TRBJ2-7. This sequence was found in a human donor with ulcerative colitis or Crohn's disease, or a healthy co-twin of an affected twin (not recorded which). The CDR3 region is CSARPDHEQYF.